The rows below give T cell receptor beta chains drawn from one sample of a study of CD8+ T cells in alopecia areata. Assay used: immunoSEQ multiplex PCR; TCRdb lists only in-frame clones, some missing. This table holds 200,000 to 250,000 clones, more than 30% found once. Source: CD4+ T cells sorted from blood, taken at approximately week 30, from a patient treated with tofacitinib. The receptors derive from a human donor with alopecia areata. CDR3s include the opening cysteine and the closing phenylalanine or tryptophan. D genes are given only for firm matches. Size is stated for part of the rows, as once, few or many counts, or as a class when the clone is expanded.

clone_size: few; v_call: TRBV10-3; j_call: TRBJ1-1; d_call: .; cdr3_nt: TGTGCCATCAGTTCGAATACGGGCTTTGAAGCTTTCTTT; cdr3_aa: CAISSNTGFEAFF
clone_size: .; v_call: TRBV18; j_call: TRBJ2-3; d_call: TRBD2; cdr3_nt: TGTGCCAGCTCACCACCTAGCGGGGGGGCCGATACGCAGTATTTT; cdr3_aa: CASSPPSGGADTQYF
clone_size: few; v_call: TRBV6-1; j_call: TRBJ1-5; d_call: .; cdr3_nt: TGTGCCAGCTCCGGGGAAGTGGGCAATCAGCCCCAGCATTTT; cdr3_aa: CASSGEVGNQPQHF
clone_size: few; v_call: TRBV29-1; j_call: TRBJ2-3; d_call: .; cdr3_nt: TGCAGCGTGAATCGACAGGGAGGTACAGATACGCAGTATTTT; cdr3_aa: CSVNRQGGTDTQYF
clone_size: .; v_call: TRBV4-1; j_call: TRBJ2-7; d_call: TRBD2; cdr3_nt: TGCGCCAGCAGCCAAGATTGGCAGGGACTAGCGAACTACGAGCAGTACTTC; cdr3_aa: CASSQDWQGLANYEQYF
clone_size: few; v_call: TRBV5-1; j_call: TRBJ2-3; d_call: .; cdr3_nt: TGCGCCAGCAGGAATACGACGGGGACCCGCACAGATACGCAGTATTTT; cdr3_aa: CASRNTTGTRTDTQYF
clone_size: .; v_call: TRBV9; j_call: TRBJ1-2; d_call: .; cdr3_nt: TGTGCCAGCAGCGTAGGCAGGGCTGGCTACACCTTC; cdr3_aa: CASSVGRAGYTF
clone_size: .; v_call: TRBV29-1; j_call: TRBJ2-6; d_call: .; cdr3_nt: TGCAGCGTTGGGGGCAGGGCTGGGGCCAACGTCCTGACTTTC; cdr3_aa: CSVGGRAGANVLTF
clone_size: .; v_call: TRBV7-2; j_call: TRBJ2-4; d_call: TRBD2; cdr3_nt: TGTGCCAGCAGCCGACAGCGGGGGAAAAACATTCAGTACTTC; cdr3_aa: CASSRQRGKNIQYF
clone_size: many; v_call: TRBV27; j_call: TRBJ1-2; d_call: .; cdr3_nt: TGTGCCAGCAGTTTATCCGGCAGGGACTGGGGCAACTATGGCTACACCTTC; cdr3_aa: CASSLSGRDWGNYGYTF
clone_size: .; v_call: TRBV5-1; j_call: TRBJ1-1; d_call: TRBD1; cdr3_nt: TGCGCCAGCAGCTGGGGACAGGGGGAAAACACTGAAGCTTTCTTT; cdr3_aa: CASSWGQGENTEAFF
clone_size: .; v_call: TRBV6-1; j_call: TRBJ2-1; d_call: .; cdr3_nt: TGTGCCAGCAGACGGGGAGGGGGCAATGAGCAGTTCTTC; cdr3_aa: CASRRGGGNEQFF
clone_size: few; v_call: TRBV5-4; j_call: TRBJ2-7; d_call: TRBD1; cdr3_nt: TGTGCCAGCAGCATTGGACAGGGGCACTCCTACGAGCAGTACTTC; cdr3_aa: CASSIGQGHSYEQYF
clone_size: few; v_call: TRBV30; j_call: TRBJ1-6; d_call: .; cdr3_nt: TGTGCCTGGAGTGTACCACAGGGAGTTTCACCCCTCCACTTT; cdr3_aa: CAWSVPQGVSPLHF
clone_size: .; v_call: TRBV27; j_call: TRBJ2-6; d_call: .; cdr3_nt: TGTGCCAGCGGCCTCCCTGGGGACGTCTGGGATGCTGGGGCCAACGTCCTGACTTTC; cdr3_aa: CASGLPGDVWDAGANVLTF
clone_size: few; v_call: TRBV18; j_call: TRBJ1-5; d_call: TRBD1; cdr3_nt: TGTGCCAGCTCCCCCGGGACAGGGGACTATAGCAATCAGCCCCAGCATTTT; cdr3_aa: CASSPGTGDYSNQPQHF
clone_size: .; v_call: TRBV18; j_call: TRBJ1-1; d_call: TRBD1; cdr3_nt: TGTGCCAGCTCGCCCGGGACAGGAGGAATGAACACTGAAGCTTTCTTT; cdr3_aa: CASSPGTGGMNTEAFF
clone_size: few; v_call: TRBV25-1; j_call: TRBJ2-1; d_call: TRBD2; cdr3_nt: TGTGCCAGCAGTGGTTGGACTAGCGGGTCCTACAATGAGCAGTTCTTC; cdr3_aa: CASSGWTSGSYNEQFF
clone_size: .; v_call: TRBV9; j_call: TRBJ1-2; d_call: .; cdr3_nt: TGTGCCAGCAGCCCAGGGGCGGCAGGGCGTTATGGCTACACCTTC; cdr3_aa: CASSPGAAGRYGYTF
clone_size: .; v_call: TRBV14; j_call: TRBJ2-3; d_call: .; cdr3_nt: TGTGCCAGCGCGTGGTTTCGGACAGATACGCAGTATTTT; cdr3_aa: CASAWFRTDTQYF
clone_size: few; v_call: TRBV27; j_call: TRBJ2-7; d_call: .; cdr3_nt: TGTGCCAGCAGCAAAAACGGGGGGCACTACGAGCAGTACTTC; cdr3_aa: CASSKNGGHYEQYF
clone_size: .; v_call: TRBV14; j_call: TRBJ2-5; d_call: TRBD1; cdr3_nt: TGTGCCAGCAGCCAAGACGACAGGGTCCAAGAGACCCAGTACTTC; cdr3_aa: CASSQDDRVQETQYF
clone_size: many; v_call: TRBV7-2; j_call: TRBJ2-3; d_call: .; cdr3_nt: TGTGCCAGCAGCGCAACTAGCTTGGTAGATACGCAGTATTTT; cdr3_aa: CASSATSLVDTQYF
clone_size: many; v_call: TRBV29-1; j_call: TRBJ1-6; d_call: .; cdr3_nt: TGCAGCGTTGCTCAGGGGCCGAATTCACCCCTCCACTTT; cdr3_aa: CSVAQGPNSPLHF
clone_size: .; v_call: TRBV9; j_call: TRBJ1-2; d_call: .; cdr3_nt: TGTGCCAGCAGCGTCGGAGGCGGCCGAGGCGGTGGCTACACCTTC; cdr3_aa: CASSVGGGRGGGYTF
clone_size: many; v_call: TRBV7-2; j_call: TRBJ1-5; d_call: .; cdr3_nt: TGTGCCAGCAGCTTAGGAAGCCAGCGGGCCCAGCATTTT; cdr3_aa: CASSLGSQRAQHF
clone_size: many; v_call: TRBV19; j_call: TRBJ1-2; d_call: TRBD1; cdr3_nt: TGTGCCAGTGTCCATTTGGGGAGCACAGGGGATGGCTACACCTTC; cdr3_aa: CASVHLGSTGDGYTF
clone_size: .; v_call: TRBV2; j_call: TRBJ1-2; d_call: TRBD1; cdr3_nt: TGTGCCAGCAGTGAAGAACAGGGGTTAGATGGCTACACCTTC; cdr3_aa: CASSEEQGLDGYTF
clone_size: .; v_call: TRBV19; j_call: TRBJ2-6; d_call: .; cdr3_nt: TGTGCCAGTAGTCAGGGTCCTGGGGCCAACGTCCTGACTTTC; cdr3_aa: CASSQGPGANVLTF
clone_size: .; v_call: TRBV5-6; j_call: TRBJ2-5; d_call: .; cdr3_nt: TGTGCCAGCAGCTTTAGTCGAGAGACCCAGTACTTC; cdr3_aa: CASSFSRETQYF